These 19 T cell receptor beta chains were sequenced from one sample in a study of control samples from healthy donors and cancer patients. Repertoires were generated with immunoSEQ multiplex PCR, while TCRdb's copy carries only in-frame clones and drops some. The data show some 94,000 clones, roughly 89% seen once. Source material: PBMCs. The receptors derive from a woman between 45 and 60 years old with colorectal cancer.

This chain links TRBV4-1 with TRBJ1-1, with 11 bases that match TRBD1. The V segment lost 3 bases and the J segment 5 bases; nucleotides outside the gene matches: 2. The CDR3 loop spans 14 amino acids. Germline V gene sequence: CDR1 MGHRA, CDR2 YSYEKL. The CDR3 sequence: CASSQDRGRTEAFF. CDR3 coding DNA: TGCGCCAGCAGCCAGGACAGGGGGCGGACTGAAGCTTTCTTT.

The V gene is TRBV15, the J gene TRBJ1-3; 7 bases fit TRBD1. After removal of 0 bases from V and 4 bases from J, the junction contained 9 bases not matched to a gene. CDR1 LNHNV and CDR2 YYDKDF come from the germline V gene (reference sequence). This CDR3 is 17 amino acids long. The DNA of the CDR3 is TGTGCCACCAGCAGAGATTGGACAGGAACGGGAGGAAACACCATATATTTT. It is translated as CATSRDWTGTGGNTIYF.

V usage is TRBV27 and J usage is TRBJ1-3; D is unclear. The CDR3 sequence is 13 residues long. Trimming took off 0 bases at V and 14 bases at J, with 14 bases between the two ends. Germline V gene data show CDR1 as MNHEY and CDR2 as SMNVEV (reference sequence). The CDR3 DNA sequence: TGTGCCAGCAGTTTATCCTTCCGGGCACCCTTATATTTT. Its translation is CASSLSFRAPLYF.

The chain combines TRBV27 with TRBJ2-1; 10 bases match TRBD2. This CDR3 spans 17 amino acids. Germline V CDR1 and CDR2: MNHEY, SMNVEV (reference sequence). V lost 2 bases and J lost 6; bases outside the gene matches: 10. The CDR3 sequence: CASSLASGGASANEQFF. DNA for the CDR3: TGTGCCAGCAGTTTAGCCAGCGGGGGGGCCTCGGCCAATGAGCAGTTCTTC.

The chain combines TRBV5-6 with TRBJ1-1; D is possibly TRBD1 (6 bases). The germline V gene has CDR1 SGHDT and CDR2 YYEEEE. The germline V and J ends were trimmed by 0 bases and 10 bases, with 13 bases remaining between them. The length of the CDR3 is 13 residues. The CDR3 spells CASSLEGRGLAFF. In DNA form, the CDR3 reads TGTGCCAGCAGCTTGGAGGGGAGGGGGTTAGCTTTCTTT.

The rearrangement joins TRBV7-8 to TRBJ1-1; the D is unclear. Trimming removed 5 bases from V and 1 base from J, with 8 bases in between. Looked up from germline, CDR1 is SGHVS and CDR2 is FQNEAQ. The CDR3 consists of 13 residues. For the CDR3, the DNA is TGTGCCAGCAGCGTTAGGCCGAACACTGAAGCTTTCTTT. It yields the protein CASSVRPNTEAFF.

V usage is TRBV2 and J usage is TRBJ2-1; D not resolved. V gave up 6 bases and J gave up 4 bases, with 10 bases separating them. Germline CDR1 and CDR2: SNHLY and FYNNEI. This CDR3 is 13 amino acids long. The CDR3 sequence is CASRARIYNEQFF. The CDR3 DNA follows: TGTGCCAGCAGGGCCCGAATTTACAATGAGCAGTTCTTC.

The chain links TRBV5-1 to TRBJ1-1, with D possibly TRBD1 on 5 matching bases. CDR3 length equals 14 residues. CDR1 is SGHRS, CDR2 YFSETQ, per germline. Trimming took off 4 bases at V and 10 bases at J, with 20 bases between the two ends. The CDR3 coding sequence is TGCGCCAGCAGCGGAAGCGGGATGCCGGGGGGAGCTTTCTTT. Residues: CASSGSGMPGGAFF.

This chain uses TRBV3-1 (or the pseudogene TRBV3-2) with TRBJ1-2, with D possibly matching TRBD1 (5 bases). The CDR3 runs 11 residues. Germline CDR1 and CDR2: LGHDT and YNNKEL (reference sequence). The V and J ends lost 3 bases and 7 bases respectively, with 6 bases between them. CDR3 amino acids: CASSQQGGYTF. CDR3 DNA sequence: TGTGCCAGCAGCCAGCAGGGTGGCTACACCTTC.

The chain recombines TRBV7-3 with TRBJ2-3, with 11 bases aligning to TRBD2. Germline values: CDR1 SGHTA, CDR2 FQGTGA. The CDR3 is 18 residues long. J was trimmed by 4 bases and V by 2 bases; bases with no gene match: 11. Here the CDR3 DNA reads TGTGCCAGCAGCTTACGGGGTAGCGGGGGGGCCGAGGCAGATACGCAGTATTTT. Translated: CASSLRGSGGAEADTQYF.

The CDR3 protein is CASGLVQGTNTGELFF. The CDR3 coding sequence is TGTGCTAGTGGTTTGGTACAAGGTACGAACACCGGGGAGCTGTTTTTT. The chain uses TRBV12-5 and TRBJ2-2; no definite D call. The CDR3 runs 16 residues. Trimming shortened V by 0 bases and J by 0 bases, and 8 bases separated the two germline ends. CDR1 and CDR2 (germline): LGHNT, FRNRAP.

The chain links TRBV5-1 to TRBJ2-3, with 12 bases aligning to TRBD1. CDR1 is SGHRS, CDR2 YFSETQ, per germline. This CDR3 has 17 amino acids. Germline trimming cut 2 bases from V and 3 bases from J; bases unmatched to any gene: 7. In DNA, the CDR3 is TGCGCCAGCAGCTTCGGGACAGGGGGCGCTAAGACAGATACGCAGTATTTT. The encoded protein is CASSFGTGGAKTDTQYF.

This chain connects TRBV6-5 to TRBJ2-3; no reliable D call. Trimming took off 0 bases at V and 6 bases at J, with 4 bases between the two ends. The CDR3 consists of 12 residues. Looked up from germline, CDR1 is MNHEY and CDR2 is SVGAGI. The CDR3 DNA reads TGTGCCAGCAGTTACTCGATGGATACGCAGTATTTT. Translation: CASSYSMDTQYF.

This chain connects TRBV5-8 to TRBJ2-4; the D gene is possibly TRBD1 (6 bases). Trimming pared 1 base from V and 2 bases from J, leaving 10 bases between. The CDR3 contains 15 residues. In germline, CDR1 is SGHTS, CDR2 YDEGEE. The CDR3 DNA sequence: TGTGCCAGCAGCTTGAATACAGGGACCAAAAACATTCAGTACTTC. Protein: CASSLNTGTKNIQYF. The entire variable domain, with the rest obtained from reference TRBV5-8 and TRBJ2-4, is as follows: EAGVTQSPTHLIKTRGQQATLRCSPISGHTSVYWYQQALGLGLQFLLWYDEGEERNRGNFPPRFSGRQFPNYSSELNVNALELEDSALYLCASSLNTGTKNIQYFGAGTRLSVL.

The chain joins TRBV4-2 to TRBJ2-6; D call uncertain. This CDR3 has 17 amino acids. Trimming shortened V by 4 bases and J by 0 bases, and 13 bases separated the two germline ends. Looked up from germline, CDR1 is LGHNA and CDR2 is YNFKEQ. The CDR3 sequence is CASSLVGLNSGANVLTF. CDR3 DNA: TGTGCCAGCAGCCTGGTTGGTCTGAACTCTGGGGCCAACGTCCTGACTTTC.

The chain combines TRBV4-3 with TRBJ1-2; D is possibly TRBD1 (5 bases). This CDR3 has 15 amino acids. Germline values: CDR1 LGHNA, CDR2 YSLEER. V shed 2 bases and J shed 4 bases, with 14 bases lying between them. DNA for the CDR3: TGCGCCAGCAGCCAATCTGCCAGGGAGGCCTATGGCTACACCTTC. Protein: CASSQSAREAYGYTF.

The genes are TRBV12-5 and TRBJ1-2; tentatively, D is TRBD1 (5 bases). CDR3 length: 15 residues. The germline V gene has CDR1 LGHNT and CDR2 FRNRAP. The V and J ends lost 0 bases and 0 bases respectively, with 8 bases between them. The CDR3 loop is CASGLVPGANYGYTF. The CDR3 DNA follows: TGTGCTAGTGGTTTGGTACCGGGGGCTAACTATGGCTACACCTTC.

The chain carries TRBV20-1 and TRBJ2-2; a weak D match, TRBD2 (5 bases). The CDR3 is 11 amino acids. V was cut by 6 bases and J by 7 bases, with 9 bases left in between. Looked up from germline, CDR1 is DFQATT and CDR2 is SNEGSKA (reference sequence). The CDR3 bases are TGCAGTGCCCGCAGCGGCGGGGAGCTGTTTTTT. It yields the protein CSARSGGELFF.

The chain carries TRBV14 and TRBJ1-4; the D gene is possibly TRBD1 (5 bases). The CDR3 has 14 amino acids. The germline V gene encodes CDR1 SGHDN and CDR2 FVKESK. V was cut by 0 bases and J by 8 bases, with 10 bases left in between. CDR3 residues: CASSQDRRAEKLFF. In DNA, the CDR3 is TGTGCCAGCAGCCAAGATCGCAGGGCAGAAAAACTGTTTTTT.